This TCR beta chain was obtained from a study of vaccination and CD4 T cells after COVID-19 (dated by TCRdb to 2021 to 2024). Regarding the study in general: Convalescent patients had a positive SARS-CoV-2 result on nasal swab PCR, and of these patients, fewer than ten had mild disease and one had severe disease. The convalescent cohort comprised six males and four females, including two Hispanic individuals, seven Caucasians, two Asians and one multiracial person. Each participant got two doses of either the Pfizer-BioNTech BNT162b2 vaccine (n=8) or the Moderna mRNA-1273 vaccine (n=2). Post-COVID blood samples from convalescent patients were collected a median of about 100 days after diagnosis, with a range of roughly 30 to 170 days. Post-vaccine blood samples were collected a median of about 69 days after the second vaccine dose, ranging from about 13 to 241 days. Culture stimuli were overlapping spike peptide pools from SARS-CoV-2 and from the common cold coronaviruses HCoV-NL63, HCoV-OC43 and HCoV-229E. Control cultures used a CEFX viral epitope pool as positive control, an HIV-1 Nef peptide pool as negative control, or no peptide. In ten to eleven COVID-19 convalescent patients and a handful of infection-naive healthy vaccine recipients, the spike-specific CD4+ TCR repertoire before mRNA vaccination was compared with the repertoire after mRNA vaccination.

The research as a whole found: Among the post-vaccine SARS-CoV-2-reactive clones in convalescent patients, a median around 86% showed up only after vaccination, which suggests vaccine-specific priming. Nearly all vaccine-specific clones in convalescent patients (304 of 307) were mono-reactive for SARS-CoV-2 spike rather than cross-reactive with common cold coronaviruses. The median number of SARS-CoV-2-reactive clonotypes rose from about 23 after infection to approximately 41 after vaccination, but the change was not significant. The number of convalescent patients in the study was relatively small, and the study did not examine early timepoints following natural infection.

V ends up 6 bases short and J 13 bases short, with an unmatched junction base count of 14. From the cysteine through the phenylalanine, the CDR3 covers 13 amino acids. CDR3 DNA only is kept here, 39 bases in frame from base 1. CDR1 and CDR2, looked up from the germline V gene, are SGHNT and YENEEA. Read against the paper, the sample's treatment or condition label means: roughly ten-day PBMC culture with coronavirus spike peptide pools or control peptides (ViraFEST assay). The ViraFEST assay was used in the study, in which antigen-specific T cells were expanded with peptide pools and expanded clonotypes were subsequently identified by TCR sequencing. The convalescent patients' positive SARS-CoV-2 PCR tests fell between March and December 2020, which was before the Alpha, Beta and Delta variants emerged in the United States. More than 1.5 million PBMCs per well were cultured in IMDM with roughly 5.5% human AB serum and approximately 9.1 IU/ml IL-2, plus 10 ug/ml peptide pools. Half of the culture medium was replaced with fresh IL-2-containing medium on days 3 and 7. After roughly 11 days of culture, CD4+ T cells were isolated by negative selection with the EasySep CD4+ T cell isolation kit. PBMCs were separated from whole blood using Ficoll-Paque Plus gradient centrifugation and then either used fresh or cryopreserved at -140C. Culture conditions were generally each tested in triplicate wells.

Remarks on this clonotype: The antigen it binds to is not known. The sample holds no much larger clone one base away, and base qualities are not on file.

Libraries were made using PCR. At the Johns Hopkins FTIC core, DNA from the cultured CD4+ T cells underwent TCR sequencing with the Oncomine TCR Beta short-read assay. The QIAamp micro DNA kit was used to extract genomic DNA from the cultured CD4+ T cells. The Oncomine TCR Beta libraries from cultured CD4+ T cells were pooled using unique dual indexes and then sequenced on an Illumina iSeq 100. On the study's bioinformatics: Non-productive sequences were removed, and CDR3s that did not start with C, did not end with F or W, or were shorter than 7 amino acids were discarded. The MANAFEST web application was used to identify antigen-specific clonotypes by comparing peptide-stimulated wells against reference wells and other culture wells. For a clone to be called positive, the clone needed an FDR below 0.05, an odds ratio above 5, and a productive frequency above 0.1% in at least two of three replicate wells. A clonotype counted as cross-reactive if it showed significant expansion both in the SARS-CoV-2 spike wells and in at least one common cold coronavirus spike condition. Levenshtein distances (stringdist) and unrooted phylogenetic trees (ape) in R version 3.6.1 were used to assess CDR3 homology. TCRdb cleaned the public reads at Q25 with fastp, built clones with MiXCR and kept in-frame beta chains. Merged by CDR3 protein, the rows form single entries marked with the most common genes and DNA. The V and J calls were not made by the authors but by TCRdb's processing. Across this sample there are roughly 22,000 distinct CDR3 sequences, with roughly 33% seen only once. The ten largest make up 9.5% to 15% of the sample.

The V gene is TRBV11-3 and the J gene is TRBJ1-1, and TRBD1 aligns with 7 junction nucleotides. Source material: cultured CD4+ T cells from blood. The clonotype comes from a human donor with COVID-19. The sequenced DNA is TGTGCCAGCAGGGATAATTCCGGGACAGAGGTTTTCTTT. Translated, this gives CASRDNSGTEVFF.